The entry that follows covers one TCR beta chain sequence. Across several immunoSEQ plates, the genomic DNA of each subset was split evenly. Generated by immunoSEQ multiplex PCR, the TCRdb table keeps only in-frame clones and is missing some. The table has some 2,100,000 clones, approximately 94% seen once. Terminally differentiated effector memory CD45RA+ cells were left out of the naive CD8 fraction, which was CD45RO-negative and positively selected for CCR7. CDR3 length equals 17 residues. The V and J ends lost 2 bases and 0 bases, in that order; junction bases with no gene match: 8. The germline CDR1 and CDR2 sequences are SGHDT and YYEEEE. This sample is drawn from a study of shared clonotypes between healthy human individuals. On the study more broadly: Serving as donors were a couple of women and three men, whose ages spanned 18 to 49.

The sequence derives from a man younger than 35 in good health. Some clones in this sample may be carry-over from other donors' samples. What was sequenced was naive CD8+ T cells from PBMCs. The rearrangement links TRBV5-6 to TRBJ2-4, with 7 positions matching TRBD2. CDR3 amino acids: CASSFWLAALAKNIQYF. The CDR3 DNA is TGTGCCAGCAGCTTCTGGCTAGCGGCCTTAGCCAAAAACATTCAGTACTTC. Looking up the rest from reference TRBV5-6 and TRBJ2-4 gives the full variable domain: DAGVTQSPTHLIKTRGQQVTLRCSPKSGHDTVSWYQQALGQGPQFIFQYYEEEERQRGNFPDRFSGHQFPNYSSELNVNALLLGDSALYLCASSFWLAALAKNIQYFGAGTRLSVL.